One and the same sample provided the 6 T cell receptor beta chains below, sequenced in a study of cytomegalovirus exposure and HLA in healthy donors (dated 2017 in TCRdb). The library was produced with the immunoSEQ multiplex PCR assay. The multiplex PCR relied on a mix of 60 forward primers for TCR Vbeta segments and 13 reverse primers for TCR Jbeta segments. In its TCRdb copy, this immuneACCESS table keeps in-frame sequences only and misses some clones. Where compared with another copy, unresolved V genes explain less than half of these, and the others have no known cause. In this sample the table shows some 180,000 clones, nearly 80% of which occur a single time. The ten biggest clones cover roughly 3% of the sample. The specimen was PBMCs. The source is a female donor in good health and CMV-seronegative.

In its sample, this clone was seen once. This chain uses TRBV2 with TRBJ1-6; D is perhaps TRBD1 (5 bases). CDR1 and CDR2 (germline): SNHLY, FYNNEI. This CDR3 region has 14 residues. V was trimmed by 6 bases and J by 6 bases, leaving 12 bases between them. The CDR3 protein is CASRDNYINSPLHF. Written as DNA, the CDR3 is TGTGCCAGCAGGGACAACTACATTAATTCACCCCTCCACTTT.

The rearrangement links TRBV30 to TRBJ1-2; unclear D gene. Germline CDR1 GTSNPN, CDR2 SVGIG (reference sequence). V was clipped by 1 base and J by 4 bases, with 10 bases between them. The CDR3 length is 13 residues. The CDR3 loop is CAWSGGPTYGYTF. CDR3 nucleotide sequence: TGTGCCTGGAGTGGAGGCCCTACCTATGGCTACACCTTC.

This chain links TRBV7-2 with TRBJ2-5, with 13 bases lining up with TRBD2. The CDR3 has 18 residues. J was trimmed by 5 bases and V by 0 bases; bases with no gene match: 9. The germline V gene has CDR1 SGHTA and CDR2 FQGNSA. In DNA, the CDR3 is TGTGCCAGCAGCTTAGCGATAACTAGCGGGAGGGCTGCGGAGACCCAGTACTTC. It codes for CASSLAITSGRAAETQYF.

The CDR3 loop reads CASSLEFSGRETQYF. CDR3 bases: TGTGCCAGCAGCTTAGAATTCAGCGGAAGAGAGACCCAGTACTTC. The V gene is TRBV7-8, the J gene TRBJ2-5; D is perhaps TRBD2 (5 bases). The germline V gene has CDR1 SGHVS and CDR2 FQNEAQ. The CDR3 spans 15 residues. Trimming took off 1 base at V and 4 bases at J, with 13 bases between the two ends.

The chain has TRBV11-2 and TRBJ2-5; TRBD2 aligns across 10 bases. Germline values: CDR1 SGHAT, CDR2 FQNNGV. Trimming cost V 3 bases and J 4 bases; bases outside gene matches: 8. The CDR3 has 16 amino acids. CDR3 residues: CASSLSLAGVLETQYF. For the CDR3, the DNA is TGTGCCAGCAGCTTGTCCCTAGCGGGAGTTCTAGAGACCCAGTACTTC.

The V call is TRBV25-1, the J call TRBJ2-5; maybe TRBD2 (6 bases). The CDR3 contains 13 residues. Trimming left V 4 bases short and J 4 bases short, with 10 bases between. Germline V gene sequence: CDR1 MGHDK, CDR2 SYGVNS. For the CDR3, the DNA is TGTGCCAGCAGTGGCACGGAGGGAGAGACCCAGTACTTC. This sequence encodes CASSGTEGETQYF.